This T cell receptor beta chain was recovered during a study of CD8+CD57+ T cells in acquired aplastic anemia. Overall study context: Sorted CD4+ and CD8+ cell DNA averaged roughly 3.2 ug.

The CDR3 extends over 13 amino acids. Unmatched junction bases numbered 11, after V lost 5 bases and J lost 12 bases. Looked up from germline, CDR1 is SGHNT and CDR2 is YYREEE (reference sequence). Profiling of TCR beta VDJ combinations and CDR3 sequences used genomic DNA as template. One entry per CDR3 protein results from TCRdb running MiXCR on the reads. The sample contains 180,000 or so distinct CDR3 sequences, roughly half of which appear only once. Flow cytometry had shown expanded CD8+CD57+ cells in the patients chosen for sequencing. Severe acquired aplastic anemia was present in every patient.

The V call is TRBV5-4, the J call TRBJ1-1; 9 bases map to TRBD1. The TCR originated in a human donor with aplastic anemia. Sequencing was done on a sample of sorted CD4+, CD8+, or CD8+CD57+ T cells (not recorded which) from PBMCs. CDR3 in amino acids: CASRRNRGQNPFF. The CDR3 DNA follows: TGTGCCAGCAGGAGGAACAGGGGGCAAAACCCTTTCTTT.